The source of this T cell receptor (beta chain) is a study of cytomegalovirus exposure and HLA in healthy donors. Primers: 60 Vbeta forward and 13 Jbeta reverse. TCRdb's table, derived via immunoSEQ multiplex PCR, lists solely in-frame clones and lacks some. The sample includes approximately 160,000 clones, less than 85% of them seen just once. The TCR comes from a young man in good health and CMV-seronegative. The specimen sequenced was PBMCs.

CDR3 sequence reads: CANNQGGDYEQYF. The DNA for the CDR3 is TGTGCCAACAACCAGGGCGGCGACTACGAGCAGTACTTC. This sequence joins TRBV19 and TRBJ2-7, with D maybe TRBD1 (5 bases). CDR3 length: 13 residues. Germline lookup yields CDR1 LNHDA and CDR2 SQIVND (reference sequence). With 10 bases removed from V and 3 bases from J, the gap between germline ends came to 16 bases.